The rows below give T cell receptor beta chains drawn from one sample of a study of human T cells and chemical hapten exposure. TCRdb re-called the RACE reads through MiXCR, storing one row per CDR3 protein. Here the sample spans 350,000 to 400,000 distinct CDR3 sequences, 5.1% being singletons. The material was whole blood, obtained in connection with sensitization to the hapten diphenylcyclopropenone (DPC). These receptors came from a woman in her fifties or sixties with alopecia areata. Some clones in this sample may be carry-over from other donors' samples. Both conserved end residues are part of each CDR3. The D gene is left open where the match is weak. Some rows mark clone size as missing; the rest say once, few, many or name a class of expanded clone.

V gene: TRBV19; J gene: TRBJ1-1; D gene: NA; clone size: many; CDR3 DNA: TGTGCCAGTAGTATTCCCTTCGAGGGCAACACTGAAGCTTTCTTT; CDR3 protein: CASSIPFEGNTEAFF
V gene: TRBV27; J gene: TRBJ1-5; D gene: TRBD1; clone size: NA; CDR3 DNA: TGTGCCAGCAGTTTCTATGGGACAGGGACAAGCAATCAGCCCCAGCATTTT; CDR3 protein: CASSFYGTGTSNQPQHF
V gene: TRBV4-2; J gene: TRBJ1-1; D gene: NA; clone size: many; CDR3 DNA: TGTGCCAGCAGCCAAGAATTATCGGTGAACACTGAAGCTTTCTTT; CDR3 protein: CASSQELSVNTEAFF
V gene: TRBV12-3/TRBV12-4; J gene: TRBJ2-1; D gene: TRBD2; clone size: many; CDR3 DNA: TGTGCCAGCAGTCTCCGAGCGGGGGGAGCCGAGATTGGTGAGCAGTTCTTC; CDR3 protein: CASSLRAGGAEIGEQFF
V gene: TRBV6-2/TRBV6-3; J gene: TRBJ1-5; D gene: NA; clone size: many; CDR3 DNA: TGTGCCAGCAGTTACTCGACGGTTGGGAATCAGCCCCAGCATTTT; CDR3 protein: CASSYSTVGNQPQHF
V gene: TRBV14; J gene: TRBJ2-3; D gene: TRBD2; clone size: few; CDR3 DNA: TGTGCCAGCAGCCTCCAAGCGGGGCACACAGATACGCAGTATTTT; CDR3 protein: CASSLQAGHTDTQYF
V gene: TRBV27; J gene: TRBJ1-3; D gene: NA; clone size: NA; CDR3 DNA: TGTGCCAGCAGTTGGGGGGACTCTGGAAACACCATATATTTT; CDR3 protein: CASSWGDSGNTIYF
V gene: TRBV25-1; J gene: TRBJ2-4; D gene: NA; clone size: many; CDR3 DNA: TGTGCCAGCAGTGCCGGGTGGGGCATTCAGTACTTC; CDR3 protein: CASSAGWGIQYF
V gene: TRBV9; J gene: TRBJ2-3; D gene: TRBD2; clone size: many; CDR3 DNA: TGTGCCAGCAGCCATAGCGGGGGGGCCATTGCAGATACGCAGTATTTT; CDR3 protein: CASSHSGGAIADTQYF
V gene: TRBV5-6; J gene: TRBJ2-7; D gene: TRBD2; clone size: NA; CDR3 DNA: TGTGCCAGCAGCCGAGGTACTAGCGGTTACGAGCAGTACTTC; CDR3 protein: CASSRGTSGYEQYF
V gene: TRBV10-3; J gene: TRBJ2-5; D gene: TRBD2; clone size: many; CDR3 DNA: TGTGCCGCCCGTAGCGGGAGTGACCAAGAGACCCAGTACTTC; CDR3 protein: CAARSGSDQETQYF
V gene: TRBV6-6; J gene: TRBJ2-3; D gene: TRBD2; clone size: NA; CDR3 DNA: TGTGCCGTATGGGCCCGAGATAGCGGGAGAGATACGCAGTATTTT; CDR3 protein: CAVWARDSGRDTQYF
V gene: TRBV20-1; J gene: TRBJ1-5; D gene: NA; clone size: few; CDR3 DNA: TGCAGTGCTAGGGACGGCTGGAGTCAGCCCCAGCATTTT; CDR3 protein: CSARDGWSQPQHF
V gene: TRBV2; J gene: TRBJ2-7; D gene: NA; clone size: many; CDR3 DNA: TGTGCCAGCAGTGCGGGGGACACACTCGAGCAGTACTTC; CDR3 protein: CASSAGDTLEQYF
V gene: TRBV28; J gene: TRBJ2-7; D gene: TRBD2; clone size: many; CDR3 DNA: TGTGCCAGCACCCCTAGCGGGAGGTGGTACGAGCAGTACTTC; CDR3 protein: CASTPSGRWYEQYF
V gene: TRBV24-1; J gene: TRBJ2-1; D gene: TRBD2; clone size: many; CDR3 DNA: TGTGCCACCAGTGACCCTAGCGGGGGATCCTACAATGAGCAGTTCTTC; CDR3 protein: CATSDPSGGSYNEQFF
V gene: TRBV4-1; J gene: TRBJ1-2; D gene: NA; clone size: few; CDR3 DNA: TGCGCCAGCAGCCGTGACGGGGGCCGTAACTATGGCTACACCTTC; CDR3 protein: CASSRDGGRNYGYTF
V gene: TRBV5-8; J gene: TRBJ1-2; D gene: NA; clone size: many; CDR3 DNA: TGTGCCAGCAGCTTGGGGTCAGGCCGGATATTGGGCTACACCTTC; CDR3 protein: CASSLGSGRILGYTF
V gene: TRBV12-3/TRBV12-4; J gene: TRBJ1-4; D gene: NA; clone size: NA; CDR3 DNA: TGTGCCAGCAGTTGGGTTTCGGGCAGGGAAAAACTGTTTTTT; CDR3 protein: CASSWVSGREKLFF
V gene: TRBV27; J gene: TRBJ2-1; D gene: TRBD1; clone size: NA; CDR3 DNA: TGTGCCAGCAGTTCCCGGTCAGGGGGAACCTACAATGAGCAGTTCTTC; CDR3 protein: CASSSRSGGTYNEQFF
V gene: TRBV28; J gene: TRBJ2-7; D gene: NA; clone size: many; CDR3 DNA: TGTGCCAGCAGTTTTAGCCGGGTCGAGCAGTACTTC; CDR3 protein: CASSFSRVEQYF
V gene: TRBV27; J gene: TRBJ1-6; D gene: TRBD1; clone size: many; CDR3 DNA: TGTGCCAGCAGTCCCTGGACAGGGGATAATTCACCCCTCCACTTT; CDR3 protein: CASSPWTGDNSPLHF
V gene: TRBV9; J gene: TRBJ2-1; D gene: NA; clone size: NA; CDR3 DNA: TGTGCCAGCAGCGTAGAGAGGCTGGTGAATGAGCAGTTCTTC; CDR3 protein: CASSVERLVNEQFF
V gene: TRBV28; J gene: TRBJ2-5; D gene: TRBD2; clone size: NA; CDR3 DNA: TGTGCCAGCAGTCAAAGAGCGGGAGGGCAGGAGACCCAGTACTTC; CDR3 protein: CASSQRAGGQETQYF
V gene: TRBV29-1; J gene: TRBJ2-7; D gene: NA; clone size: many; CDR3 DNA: TGCAGCGTTGAAGATCCTTGCACGGACTACGAGCAGTACTTC; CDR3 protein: CSVEDPCTDYEQYF
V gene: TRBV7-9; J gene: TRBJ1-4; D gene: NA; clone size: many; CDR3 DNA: TGTGCCAGCAGCTTTCGCAGAGGAGGAGAAAAACTGTTTTTT; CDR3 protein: CASSFRRGGEKLFF
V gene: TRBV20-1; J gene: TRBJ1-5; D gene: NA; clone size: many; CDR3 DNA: TGCAGTGCTCTAAGGGGCATCAATCAGCCCCAGCATTTT; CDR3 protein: CSALRGINQPQHF
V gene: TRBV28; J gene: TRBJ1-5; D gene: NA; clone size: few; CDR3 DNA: TGTGCCAGCAGCCGCGACAGGATCGACAATCAGCCCCAGCATTTT; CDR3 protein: CASSRDRIDNQPQHF
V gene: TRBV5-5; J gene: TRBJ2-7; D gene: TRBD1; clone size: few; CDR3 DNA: TGTGCCAGCACCCTCTGGGACAGCTCCTACGAGCAGTACTTC; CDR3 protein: CASTLWDSSYEQYF
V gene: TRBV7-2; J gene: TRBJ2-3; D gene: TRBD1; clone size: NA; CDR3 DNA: TGTGCCAGCAGCTTAGGGGGGACAGCACATACGCAGTATTTT; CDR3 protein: CASSLGGTAHTQYF
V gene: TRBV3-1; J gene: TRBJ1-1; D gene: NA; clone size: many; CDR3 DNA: TGTGCCAGCAGCCCATTACTAAACACTGAAGCTTTCTTT; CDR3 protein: CASSPLLNTEAFF
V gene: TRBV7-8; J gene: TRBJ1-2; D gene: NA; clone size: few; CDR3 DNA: TGTGCCAGCAGCTTAGGGACAGATGAGTATGGCTACACCTTC; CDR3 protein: CASSLGTDEYGYTF
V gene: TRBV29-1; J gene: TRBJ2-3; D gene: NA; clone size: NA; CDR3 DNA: TGCAGCGTTGACAGGGGAGGGAATACGCAGTATTTT; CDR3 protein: CSVDRGGNTQYF
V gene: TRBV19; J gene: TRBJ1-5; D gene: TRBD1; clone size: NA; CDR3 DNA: TGTGCCAGTAGTACCCACGGACAGGCGGGGCCCCAGCATTTT; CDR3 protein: CASSTHGQAGPQHF
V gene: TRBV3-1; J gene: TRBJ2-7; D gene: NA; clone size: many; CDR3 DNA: TGTGCCAGCAGCCTCGGAGGGCCTAGTTACGAGCAGTACTTC; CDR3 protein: CASSLGGPSYEQYF
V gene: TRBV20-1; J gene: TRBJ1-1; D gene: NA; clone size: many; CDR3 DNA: TGCAGTGCTAGAAGCGACAGGACGGGGGCTGAAGCTTTCTTT; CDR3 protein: CSARSDRTGAEAFF
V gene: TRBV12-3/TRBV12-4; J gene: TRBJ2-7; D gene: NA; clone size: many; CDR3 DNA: TGTGCCAGCAGTTTGGGGAGCGAGCAGTACTTC; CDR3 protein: CASSLGSEQYF
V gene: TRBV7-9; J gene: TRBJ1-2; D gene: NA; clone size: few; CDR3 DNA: TGTGCCAGCAGCTTAGAAGGCGGCTACACCTTC; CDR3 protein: CASSLEGGYTF
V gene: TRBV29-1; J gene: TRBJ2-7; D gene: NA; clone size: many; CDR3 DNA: TGCAGCGTTGAGGGGGATACCTACGAGCAGTACTTC; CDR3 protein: CSVEGDTYEQYF
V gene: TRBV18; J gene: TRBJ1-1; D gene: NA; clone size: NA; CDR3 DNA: TGTGCCAGCTCACCACCGGGACAACCAAGTATGAACACTGAAGCTTTCTTT; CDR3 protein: CASSPPGQPSMNTEAFF
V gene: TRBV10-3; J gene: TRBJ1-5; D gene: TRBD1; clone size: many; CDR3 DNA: TGTGCCATCAGTGAGGGACAGGGCAATCAGCCCCAGCATTTT; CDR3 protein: CAISEGQGNQPQHF
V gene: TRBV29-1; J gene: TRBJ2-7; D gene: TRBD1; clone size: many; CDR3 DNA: TGCAGCGTCGATAGCTTTACGGGACAGGGGACCTCCTACGAGCAGTACTTC; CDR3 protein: CSVDSFTGQGTSYEQYF
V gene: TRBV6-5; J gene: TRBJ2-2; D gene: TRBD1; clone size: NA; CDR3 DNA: TGTGCCAGCAGTGACAGGGGGAGGACCGGGGAGCTGTTTTTT; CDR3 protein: CASSDRGRTGELFF
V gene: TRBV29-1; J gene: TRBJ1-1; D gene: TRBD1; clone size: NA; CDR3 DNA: TGCAGCGTGTACGGACAGGTCGAGAGAACTGAAGCTTTCTTT; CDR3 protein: CSVYGQVERTEAFF
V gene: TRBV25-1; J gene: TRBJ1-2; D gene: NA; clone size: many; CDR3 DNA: TGTGCCAGTAAGTCAGGGAGAATGTTTGGCTACACCTTC; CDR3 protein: CASKSGRMFGYTF
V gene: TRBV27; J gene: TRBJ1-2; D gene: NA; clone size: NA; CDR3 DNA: TGTGCCAGCAGTAAGAGGGGTGCGACTGGCTACACCTTC; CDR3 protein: CASSKRGATGYTF
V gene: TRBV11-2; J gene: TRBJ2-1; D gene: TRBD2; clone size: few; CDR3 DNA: TGTGCCAGCAGCTTAGAATACGGGGGGGCCGCCCATGAGCAGTTCTTC; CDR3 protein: CASSLEYGGAAHEQFF
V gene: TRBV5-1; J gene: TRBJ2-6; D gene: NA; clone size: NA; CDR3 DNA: TGCGCCAGCAGCCAACAACCCACTGGGGCCAACGTCCTGACTTTC; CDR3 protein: CASSQQPTGANVLTF
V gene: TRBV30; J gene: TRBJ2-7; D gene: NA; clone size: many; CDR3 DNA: TGTGCCTGGAGTAGAGGGTACGAGCAGTACTTC; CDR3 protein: CAWSRGYEQYF
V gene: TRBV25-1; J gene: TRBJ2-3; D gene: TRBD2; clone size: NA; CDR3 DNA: TGTGCCAGCGGGAGGGGACTCACAGATACGCAGTATTTT; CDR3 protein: CASGRGLTDTQYF
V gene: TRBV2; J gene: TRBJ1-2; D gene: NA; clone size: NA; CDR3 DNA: TGTGCCAGCACGGCAACGGGGGCAGGCCATGGCTACACCTTC; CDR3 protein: CASTATGAGHGYTF
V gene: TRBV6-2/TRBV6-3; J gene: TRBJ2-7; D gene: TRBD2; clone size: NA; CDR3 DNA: TGTGCCAGCAGTATAGGGGTAGCGGGAACCTACGAGCAGTACTTC; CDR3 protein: CASSIGVAGTYEQYF
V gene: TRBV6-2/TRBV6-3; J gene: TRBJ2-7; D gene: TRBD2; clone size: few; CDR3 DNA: TGTGCCAGCAGTTTAGCGGGAGGGCCCCACGAGCAGTACTTC; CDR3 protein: CASSLAGGPHEQYF
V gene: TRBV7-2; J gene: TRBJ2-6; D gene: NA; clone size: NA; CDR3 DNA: TGTGCCAGCAGCTTAAGGGGGGCGCTTGGGGCCAACGTCCTGACTTTC; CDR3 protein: CASSLRGALGANVLTF
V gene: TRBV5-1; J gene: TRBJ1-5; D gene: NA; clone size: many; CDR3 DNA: TGCGCCAGCAGCTCCGGGACACATAGCAATCAGCCCCAGCATTTT; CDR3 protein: CASSSGTHSNQPQHF
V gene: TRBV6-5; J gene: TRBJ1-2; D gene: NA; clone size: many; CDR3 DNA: TGTGCCACCAGGGAAAGGGGGTCGAGAGGCTACACCTTC; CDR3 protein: CATRERGSRGYTF
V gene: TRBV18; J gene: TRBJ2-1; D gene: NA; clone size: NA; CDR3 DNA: TGTGCCAGCTCACCAATCTTTTCAGGGTGGAATGAGCAGTTCTTC; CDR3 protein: CASSPIFSGWNEQFF
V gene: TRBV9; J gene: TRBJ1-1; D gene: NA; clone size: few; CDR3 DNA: TGTGCCAGCAGCGTAGCCGTTATGAACACTGAAGCTTTCTTT; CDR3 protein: CASSVAVMNTEAFF
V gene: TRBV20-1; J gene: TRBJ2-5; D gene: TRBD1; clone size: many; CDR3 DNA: TGCAGTGCTTCTCACAGGGGGGAGGAGACCCAGTACTTC; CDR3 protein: CSASHRGEETQYF
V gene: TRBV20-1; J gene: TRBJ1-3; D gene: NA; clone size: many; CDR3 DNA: TGCAGTGCTAGAGACAGGGACGTCGGCCCTGGAAACACCATATATTTT; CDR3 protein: CSARDRDVGPGNTIYF